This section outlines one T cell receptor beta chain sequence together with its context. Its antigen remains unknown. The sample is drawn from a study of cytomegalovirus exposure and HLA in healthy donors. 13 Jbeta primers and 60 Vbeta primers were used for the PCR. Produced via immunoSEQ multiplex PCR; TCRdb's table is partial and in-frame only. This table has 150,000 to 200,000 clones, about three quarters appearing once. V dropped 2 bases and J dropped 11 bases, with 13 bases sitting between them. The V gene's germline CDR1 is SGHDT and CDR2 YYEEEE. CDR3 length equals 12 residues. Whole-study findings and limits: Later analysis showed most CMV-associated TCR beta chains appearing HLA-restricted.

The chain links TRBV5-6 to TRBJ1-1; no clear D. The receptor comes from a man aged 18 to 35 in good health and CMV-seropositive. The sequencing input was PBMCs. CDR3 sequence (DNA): TGTGCCAGCAGCTTTTCCGGGAATAAGGCTTTCTTT. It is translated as CASSFSGNKAFF.